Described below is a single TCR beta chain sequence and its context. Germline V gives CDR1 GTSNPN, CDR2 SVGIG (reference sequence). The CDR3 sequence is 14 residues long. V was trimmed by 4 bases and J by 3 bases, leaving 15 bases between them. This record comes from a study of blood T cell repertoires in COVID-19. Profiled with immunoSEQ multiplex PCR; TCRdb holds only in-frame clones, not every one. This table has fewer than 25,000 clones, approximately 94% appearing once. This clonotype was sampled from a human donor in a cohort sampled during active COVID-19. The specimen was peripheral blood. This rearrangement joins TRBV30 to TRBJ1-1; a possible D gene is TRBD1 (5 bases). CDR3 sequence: CAWTGSTGYTEAFF. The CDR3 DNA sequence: TGTGCCTGGACAGGTTCCACAGGCTACACTGAAGCTTTCTTT.